A single sample is the source of the 21 T cell receptor beta chains below, sequenced in a study of blood T cell repertoires in COVID-19. Repertoires were generated with immunoSEQ multiplex PCR, while TCRdb's copy carries only in-frame clones and drops some. The table has about 72,000 clones, 82% seen once. Input material: peripheral blood. The receptor set was obtained from a human donor in a cohort sampled during active COVID-19.

This clone was seen a single time. The V call is TRBV30, the J call TRBJ1-5; D uncertain. This CDR3 comprises 13 residues. From germline, CDR1 is GTSNPN and CDR2 SVGIG (reference sequence). V was clipped by 3 bases and J by 6 bases, with 12 bases between them. CDR3 in DNA: TGTGCCTGGAGCGTGTCCTATCGTCAGCCCCAGCATTTT. Translating gives CAWSVSYRQPQHF.

This chain connects TRBV7-8 to TRBJ2-1; weak D call: TRBD1 (5 bases). CDR1 SGHVS and CDR2 FQNEAQ come from the germline V gene. The CDR3 totals 15 residues. V lost 7 bases, J lost 2 bases, and 15 bases lay in between. The CDR3 loop reads CASTTTGRAYNEQFF. The CDR3 DNA follows: TGTGCCAGCACCACCACAGGTAGGGCCTACAATGAGCAGTTCTTC.

The chain has TRBV7-8 and TRBJ1-5; D gene unclear. The germline CDR1 and CDR2 sequences are SGHVS and FQNEAQ. The CDR3 contains 13 residues. V gave up 5 bases and J gave up 0 bases, with 5 bases separating them. This chain's CDR3 is CASSIHSNQPQHF. CDR3 coding DNA: TGTGCCAGCAGCATCCATAGCAATCAGCCCCAGCATTTT.

The J gene is TRBJ1-5, the V gene TRBV5-1; no clear D. With 2 bases removed from V and 16 bases from J, the gap between germline ends came to 4 bases. The CDR3 runs to 8 residues. From germline, CDR1 is SGHRS and CDR2 YFSETQ. CDR3 region: CASSFFHF. CDR3 nucleotide sequence: TGCGCCAGCAGCTTCTTTCATTTT. The full variable domain, in which reference TRBV5-1 and TRBJ1-5 provide the parts outside the CDR3, is KAGVTQTPRYLIKTRGQQVTLSCSPISGHRSVSWYQQTPGQGLQFLFEYFSETQRNKGNFPGRFSGRQFSNSRSEMNVSTLELGDSALYLCASSFFHFGDGTRLSIL.

V usage is TRBV11-2 and J usage is TRBJ1-2; D uncertain. CDR1 and CDR2 (germline): SGHAT, FQNNGV. Trimming left V 2 bases short and J 5 bases short, with 9 bases between. There are 13 residues in the CDR3. This CDR3 is CASSLWGEYGYTF. The CDR3 DNA is TGTGCCAGCAGCTTATGGGGAGAATATGGCTACACCTTC.

The chain carries TRBV6-4 and TRBJ2-1; 10 bases match TRBD1. Trimming removed 7 bases from V and 2 bases from J; junction bases left unmatched: 8. The CDR3 is made up of 16 amino acids. Germline lookup yields CDR1 MRHNA and CDR2 SNTAGT. The CDR3 sequence is CASINNGTGAYNEQFF. CDR3 coding DNA: TGTGCCAGCATTAACAACGGGACAGGGGCCTACAATGAGCAGTTCTTC.

This clone was observed a handful of times. The chain combines TRBV12-5 with TRBJ1-2; 7 positions match TRBD1. V trimming: 7 bases; J trimming: 8 bases; junction bases outside the gene matches: 10. This CDR3 has 13 residues. Germline CDR1 LGHNT, CDR2 FRNRAP. CDR3 coding DNA: TGTGCTAGTGCCATTGACAGGGTCGGAGGCTACACCTTC. Translation gives CASAIDRVGGYTF.

This clone was seen only a few times. This chain uses TRBV18 with TRBJ1-1; no clear D. Per the germline V gene, CDR1 is KGHSH and CDR2 is LQKENI. The CDR3 has 13 amino acids. V lost 1 base and J lost 3, with 6 bases in between. CDR3 bases: TGTGCCAGCTCACCACGTCAGGACACTGAAGCTTTCTTT. This translates into CASSPRQDTEAFF.

This chain connects TRBV5-1 to TRBJ2-2, with a tentative D call TRBD1 (6 bases). The CDR3 contains 15 residues. The V end lost 4 bases, the J end lost 6 bases, and 16 bases lay between the germline ends. Germline assignment: CDR1 SGHRS and CDR2 YFSETQ. The CDR3 reads CASSLIQGFAGELFF. For the CDR3, the DNA is TGCGCCAGCAGCCTTATCCAGGGGTTCGCCGGGGAGCTGTTTTTT.

This chain links TRBV29-1 with TRBJ2-3; D may be TRBD2 (7 bases). The CDR3 is made up of 14 amino acids. The V gene's germline CDR1 is SQVTM and CDR2 ANQGSEA. With 1 base removed from V and 4 bases from J, the gap between germline ends came to 12 bases. The CDR3 sequence: CSVEGGGPPDTQYF. In nucleotides, the CDR3 is TGCAGCGTTGAAGGGGGGGGGCCGCCAGATACGCAGTATTTT.

CDR3 bases: TGCGCCAGCAGCTTGGAGGGGAGCACAGATACGCAGTATTTT. Protein product: CASSLEGSTDTQYF. The rearrangement links TRBV5-1 to TRBJ2-3; D might be TRBD1 (5 bases). CDR1 is SGHRS, CDR2 YFSETQ, per germline. This CDR3 comprises 14 residues. V was pared by 0 bases and J by 0 bases, with 5 bases between.

This rearrangement joins TRBV23-1 to TRBJ2-7; TRBD1 matches 10 bases. TRBV23-1 is noted as an ORF with a role that remains uncertain. Trimming removed 2 bases from V and 7 bases from J; junction bases left unmatched: 8. The CDR3 loop spans 15 amino acids. The CDR3 region has the DNA TGCGCCAGCAGTCAAGTGGTGACAGGGGGCAGAGAGCAGTACTTC. Its translation is CASSQVVTGGREQYF.

J is TRBJ2-7 and V is TRBV18, with D possibly matching TRBD2 (6 bases). V lost 0 bases, J lost 3 bases, and 9 bases lay in between. The germline V gene has CDR1 KGHSH and CDR2 LQKENI. This CDR3 comprises 14 residues. The CDR3 is CASSPPGGNYEQYF. CDR3 bases: TGTGCCAGCTCACCACCGGGGGGAAACTACGAGCAGTACTTC.

This clone occurred a few times. This CDR3 is also generated by other DNA sequences in the sample. The CDR3 DNA reads TGTGCCAGCCGCAGGGACAACAATCAGCCCCAGCATTTT. Its protein is CASRRDNNQPQHF. The chain couples TRBV2 to TRBJ1-5, with a weak D call TRBD1 (6 bases). This CDR3 contains 13 residues. Trimming removed 8 bases from V and 3 bases from J, with 11 bases in between. In germline, CDR1 is SNHLY, CDR2 FYNNEI.

The genes are TRBV7-3 and TRBJ2-7; no clear D gene. This CDR3 has 15 amino acids. The V end was cut by 3 bases, the J end by 2 bases, with 14 bases between. Germline V gene lookup returns CDR1 SGHTA and CDR2 FQGTGA. CDR3 protein: CASSFGPLPTYEQYF. Here the CDR3 DNA reads TGTGCCAGCAGCTTCGGTCCGCTCCCCACCTACGAGCAGTACTTC.

The chain has TRBV5-1 and TRBJ1-6; D possibly corresponds to TRBD1 (6 bases). CDR1 is SGHRS, CDR2 YFSETQ, per germline. This CDR3 comprises 16 residues. V was shortened by 5 bases and J by 1 base, with 13 bases between the two germline ends. The CDR3 reads CASSLTGFSYNSPLHF. CDR3 sequence (DNA): TGCGCCAGCAGTTTAACAGGGTTTTCCTATAATTCACCCCTCCACTTT.

V and J are TRBV7-2 and TRBJ2-7, with D possibly matching TRBD2 (6 bases). V was pared by 4 bases and J by 6 bases, with 22 bases between. CDR1 and CDR2 (germline): SGHTA, FQGNSA. The CDR3 is 16 amino acids. CDR3 region: CASSWGHGRGTPEQYF. DNA for the CDR3: TGTGCCAGCAGCTGGGGCCATGGGCGGGGCACCCCCGAGCAGTACTTC.

The V call is TRBV7-2, the J call TRBJ2-5; D is uncertain. Trimming took off 6 bases at V and 1 base at J, with 3 bases between the two ends. Germline V lookup: CDR1 SGHTA, CDR2 FQGNSA. The CDR3 runs 11 residues. The CDR3 here is CASRAQETQYF. In DNA form, the CDR3 reads TGTGCCAGCAGGGCCCAAGAGACCCAGTACTTC.

V gene TRBV18 combines with J gene TRBJ1-1; D unclear. The V end was cut by 6 bases, the J end by 10 bases, with 12 bases between. This CDR3 comprises 11 residues. CDR1 is KGHSH and CDR2 is LQKENI in the germline V gene. CDR3 in DNA: TGTGCCAGCTCTGCATCGGCGGGAGCTTTCTTT. This codes for CASSASAGAFF. Together with reference TRBV18 and TRBJ1-1, the CDR3 gives the full variable domain: NAGVMQNPRHLVRRRGQEARLRCSPMKGHSHVYWYRQLPEEGLKFMVYLQKENIIDESGMPKERFSAEFPKEGPSILRIQQVVRGDSAAYFCASSASAGAFFGQGTRLTVV.

The rearrangement uses TRBV19 and TRBJ1-5; TRBD1 is a possible D gene (5 bases). Trimming shortened V by 5 bases and J by 3 bases, and 5 bases separated the two germline ends. The CDR3 length is 12 residues. Germline V gene data show CDR1 as LNHDA and CDR2 as SQIVND (reference sequence). DNA of the CDR3: TGTGCCAGTAGTGGGGCCAATCAGCCCCAGCATTTT. This gives the protein CASSGANQPQHF.

CDR3 amino acids: CASSGTGDPYEQYF. DNA of the CDR3: TGTGCCAGCAGTGGCACAGGGGATCCTTACGAGCAGTACTTC. This chain joins TRBV3-1 (or the pseudogene TRBV3-2) and TRBJ2-7, with 7 bases fitting TRBD1. The germline V gene encodes CDR1 LGHDT and CDR2 YNNKEL (reference sequence). The junction had 9 bases not matched to a gene; V was cut back by 6 bases and J by 4 bases. The CDR3 consists of 14 residues.